This TCR beta chain originates from a study of shared clonotypes between healthy human individuals. Overall study: Every donor yielded three CD4 naive, three CD4 memory, two CD8 naive and one CD8 memory plate.

Nashville, Tennessee was home to all donors, each a Caucasian adult. As regards this clone: Antigen unknown. The sample has other DNA sequences that encode this CDR3 too.

Study-wide results and limits: In general, naive subsets displayed greater estimated richness than memory subsets did.

With 5 bases removed from V and 4 bases from J, the gap between germline ends came to 15 bases. Germline V gene sequence: CDR1 MNHEY, CDR2 SMNVEV (reference sequence). This CDR3 contains 15 residues. The assay was immunoSEQ multiplex PCR, and TCRdb's table has in-frame clones only and misses some. The sample has millions of clones; 85% to 95% are singletons. The receptor was derived from a man younger than 35 in good health. Sample: naive CD4+ T cells sorted from blood. The subset here: CD45RA+ positively selected. The V gene is TRBV27, the J gene TRBJ1-5; the D gene is possibly TRBD1 (5 bases). The CDR3 DNA sequence: TGTGCCAGCAGTCCCGGGACGGGAGGAAATCAGCCCCAGCATTTT. Translated, it gives CASSPGTGGNQPQHF.